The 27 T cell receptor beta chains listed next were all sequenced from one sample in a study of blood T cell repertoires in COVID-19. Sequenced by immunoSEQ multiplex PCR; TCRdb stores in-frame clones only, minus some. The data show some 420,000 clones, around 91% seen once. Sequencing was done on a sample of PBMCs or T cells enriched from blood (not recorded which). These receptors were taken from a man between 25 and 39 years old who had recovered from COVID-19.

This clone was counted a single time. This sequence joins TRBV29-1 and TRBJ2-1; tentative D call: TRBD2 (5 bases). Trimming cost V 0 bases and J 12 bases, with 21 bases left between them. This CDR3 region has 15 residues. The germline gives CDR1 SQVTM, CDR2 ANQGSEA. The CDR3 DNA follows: TGCAGCGTTGAAGATGGAAGCGGCCCAGTTGGTCTGCAGTTCTTC. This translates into CSVEDGSGPVGLQFF.

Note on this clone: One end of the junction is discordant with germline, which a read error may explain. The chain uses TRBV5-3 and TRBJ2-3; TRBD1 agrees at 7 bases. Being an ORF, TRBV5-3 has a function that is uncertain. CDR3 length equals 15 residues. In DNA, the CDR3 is TGTGTCAGAAGCTTGGGGCAGGGGGGCACAGATACGCAGTATTTT. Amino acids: CVRSLGQGGTDTQYF.

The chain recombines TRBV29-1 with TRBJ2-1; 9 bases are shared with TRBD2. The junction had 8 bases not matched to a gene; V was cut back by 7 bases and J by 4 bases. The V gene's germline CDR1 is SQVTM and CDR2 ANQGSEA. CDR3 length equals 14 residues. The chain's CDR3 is CSAPTSGQYNEQFF. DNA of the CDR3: TGCAGCGCCCCGACTAGCGGACAATACAATGAGCAGTTCTTC.

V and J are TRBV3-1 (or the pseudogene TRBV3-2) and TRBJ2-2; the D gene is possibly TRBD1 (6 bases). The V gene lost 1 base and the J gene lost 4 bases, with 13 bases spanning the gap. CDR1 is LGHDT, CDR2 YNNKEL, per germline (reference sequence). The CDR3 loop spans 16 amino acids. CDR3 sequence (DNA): TGTGCCAGCAGCCAAGTAAACAGGGTGGCCACCGGGGAGCTGTTTTTT. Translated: CASSQVNRVATGELFF.

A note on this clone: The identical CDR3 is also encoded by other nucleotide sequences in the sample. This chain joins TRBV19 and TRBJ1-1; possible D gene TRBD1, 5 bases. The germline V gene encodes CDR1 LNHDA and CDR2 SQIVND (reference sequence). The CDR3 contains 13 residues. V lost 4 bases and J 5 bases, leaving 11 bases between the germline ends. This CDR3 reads CASSTQGGTEAFF. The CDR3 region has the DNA TGTGCCAGTAGTACTCAGGGTGGGACTGAAGCTTTCTTT.

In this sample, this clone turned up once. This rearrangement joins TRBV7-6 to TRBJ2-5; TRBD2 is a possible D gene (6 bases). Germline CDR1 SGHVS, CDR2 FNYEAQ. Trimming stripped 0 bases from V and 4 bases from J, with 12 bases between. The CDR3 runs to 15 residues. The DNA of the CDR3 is TGTGCCAGCAGCTTAGCTAGGAGGGTAGCAGAGACCCAGTACTTC. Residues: CASSLARRVAETQYF.

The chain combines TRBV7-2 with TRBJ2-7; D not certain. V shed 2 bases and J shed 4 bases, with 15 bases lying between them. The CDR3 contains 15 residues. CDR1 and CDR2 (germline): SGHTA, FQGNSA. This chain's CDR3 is CASSLSAEIGYEQYF. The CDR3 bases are TGTGCCAGCAGCTTATCTGCGGAAATAGGTTACGAGCAGTACTTC.

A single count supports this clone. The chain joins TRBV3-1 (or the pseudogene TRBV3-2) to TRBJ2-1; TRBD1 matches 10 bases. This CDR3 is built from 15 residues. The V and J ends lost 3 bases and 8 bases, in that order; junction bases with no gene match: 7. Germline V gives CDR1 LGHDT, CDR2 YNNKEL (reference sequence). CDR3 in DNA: TGTGCCAGCAGCCAGGATGGACAGGGGGGCGATGAGCAGTTCTTC. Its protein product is CASSQDGQGGDEQFF.

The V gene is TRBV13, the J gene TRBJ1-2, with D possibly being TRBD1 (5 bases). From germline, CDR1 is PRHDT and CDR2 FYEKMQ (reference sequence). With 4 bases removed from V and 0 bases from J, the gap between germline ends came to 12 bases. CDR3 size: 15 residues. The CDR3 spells CASSSQTETNYGYTF. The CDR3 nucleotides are TGTGCCAGCAGCTCCCAGACAGAGACTAACTATGGCTACACCTTC.

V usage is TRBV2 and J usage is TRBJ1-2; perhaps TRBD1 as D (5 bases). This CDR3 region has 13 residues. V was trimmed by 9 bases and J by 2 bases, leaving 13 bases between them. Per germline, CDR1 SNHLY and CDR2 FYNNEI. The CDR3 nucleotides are TGTGCCAGTTCCACGGGGGTAAACTATGGCTACACCTTC. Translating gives CASSTGVNYGYTF.

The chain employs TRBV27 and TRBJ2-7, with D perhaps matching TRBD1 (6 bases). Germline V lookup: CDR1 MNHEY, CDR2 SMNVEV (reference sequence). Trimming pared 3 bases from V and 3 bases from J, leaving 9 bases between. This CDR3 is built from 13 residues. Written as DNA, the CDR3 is TGTGCCAGCAGTTTCCGGGACAACTACGAGCAGTACTTC. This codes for CASSFRDNYEQYF.

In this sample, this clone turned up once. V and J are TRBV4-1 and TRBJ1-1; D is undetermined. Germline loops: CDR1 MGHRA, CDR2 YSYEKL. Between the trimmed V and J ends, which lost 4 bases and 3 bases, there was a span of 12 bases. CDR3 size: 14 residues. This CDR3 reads CASSPKMGYTEAFF. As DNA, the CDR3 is TGCGCCAGCAGCCCCAAGATGGGCTACACTGAAGCTTTCTTT.

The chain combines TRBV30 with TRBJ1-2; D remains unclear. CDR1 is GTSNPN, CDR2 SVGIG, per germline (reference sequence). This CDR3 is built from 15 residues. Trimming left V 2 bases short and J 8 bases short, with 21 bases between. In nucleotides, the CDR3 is TGTGCCTGGAGTCCCTATCGTCGGGGTTCGCGAGGCTACACCTTC. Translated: CAWSPYRRGSRGYTF.

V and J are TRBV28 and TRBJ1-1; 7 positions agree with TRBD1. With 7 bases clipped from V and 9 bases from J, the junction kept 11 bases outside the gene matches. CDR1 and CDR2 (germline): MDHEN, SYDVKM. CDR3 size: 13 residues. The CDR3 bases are TGTGCCAGCACTCCAGGTCAGGGGGGTAAAGCTTTCTTT. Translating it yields CASTPGQGGKAFF.

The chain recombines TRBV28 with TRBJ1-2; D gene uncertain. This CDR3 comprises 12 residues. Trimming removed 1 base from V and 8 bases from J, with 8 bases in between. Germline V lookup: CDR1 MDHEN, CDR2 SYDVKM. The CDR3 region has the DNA TGTGCCAGCAGTTTATCCGGGAGGGGCTACACCTTC. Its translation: CASSLSGRGYTF.

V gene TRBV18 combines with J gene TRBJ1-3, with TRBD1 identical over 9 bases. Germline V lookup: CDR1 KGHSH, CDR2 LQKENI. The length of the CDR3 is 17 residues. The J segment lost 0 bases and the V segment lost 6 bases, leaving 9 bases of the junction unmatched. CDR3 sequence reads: CASSPGQGLSSGNTIYF. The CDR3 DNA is TGTGCCAGCTCCCCCGGACAGGGGCTCAGCTCTGGAAACACCATATATTTT.

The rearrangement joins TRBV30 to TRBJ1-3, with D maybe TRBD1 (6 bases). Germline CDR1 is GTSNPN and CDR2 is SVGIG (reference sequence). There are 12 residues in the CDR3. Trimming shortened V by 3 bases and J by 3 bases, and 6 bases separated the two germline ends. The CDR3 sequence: CAWRGGGNTIYF. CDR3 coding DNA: TGTGCCTGGAGAGGGGGTGGAAACACCATATATTTT.

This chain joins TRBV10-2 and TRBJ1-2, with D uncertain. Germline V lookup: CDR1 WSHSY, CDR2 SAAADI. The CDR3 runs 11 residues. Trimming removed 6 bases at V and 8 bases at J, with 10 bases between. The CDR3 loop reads CASSSDVGYTF. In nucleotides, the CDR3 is TGCGCCAGCAGCAGCGACGTCGGCTACACCTTC.

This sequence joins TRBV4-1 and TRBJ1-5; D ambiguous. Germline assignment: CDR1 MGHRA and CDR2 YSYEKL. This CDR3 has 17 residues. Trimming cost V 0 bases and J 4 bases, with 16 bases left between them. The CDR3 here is CASSQESGSFQNQPQHF. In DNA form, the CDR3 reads TGCGCCAGCAGCCAAGAAAGTGGCAGTTTCCAAAATCAGCCCCAGCATTTT.

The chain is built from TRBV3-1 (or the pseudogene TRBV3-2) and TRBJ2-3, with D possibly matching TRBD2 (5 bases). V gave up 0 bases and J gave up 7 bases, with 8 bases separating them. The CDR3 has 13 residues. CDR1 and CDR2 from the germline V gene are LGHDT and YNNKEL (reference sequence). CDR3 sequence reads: CASSQDPGYTQYF. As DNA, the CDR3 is TGTGCCAGCAGCCAAGATCCGGGGTATACGCAGTATTTT.

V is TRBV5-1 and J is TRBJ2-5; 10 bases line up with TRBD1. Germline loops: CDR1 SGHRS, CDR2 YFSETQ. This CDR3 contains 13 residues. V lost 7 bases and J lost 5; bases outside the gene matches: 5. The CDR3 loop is CASADRGDETQYF. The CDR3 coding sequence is TGCGCCAGCGCGGACAGGGGGGATGAGACCCAGTACTTC.

CDR3 region: CASSGGGLRDTEAFF. The CDR3 DNA reads as TGTGCCAGCAGCGGGGGGGGCCTCCGGGACACTGAAGCTTTCTTT. This chain joins TRBV28 and TRBJ1-1, with a possible D match to TRBD1 (6 bases). Germline loops: CDR1 MDHEN, CDR2 SYDVKM. The CDR3 loop spans 15 amino acids. V lost 6 bases to trimming and J lost 3 bases, with 17 bases between them.

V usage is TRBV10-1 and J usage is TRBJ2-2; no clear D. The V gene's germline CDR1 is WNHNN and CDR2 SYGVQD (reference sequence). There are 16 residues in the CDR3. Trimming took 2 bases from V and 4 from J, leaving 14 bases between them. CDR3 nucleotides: TGCGCCAGCAGTGAGGTCCGAACAGTTGGCACCGGGGAGCTGTTTTTT. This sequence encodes CASSEVRTVGTGELFF.

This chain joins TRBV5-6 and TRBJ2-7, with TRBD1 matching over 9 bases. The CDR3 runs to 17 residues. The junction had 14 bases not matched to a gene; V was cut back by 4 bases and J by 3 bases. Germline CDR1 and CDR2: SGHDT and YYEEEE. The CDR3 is CASSTYRTGTGNYEQYF. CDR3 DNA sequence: TGTGCCAGCAGCACTTACCGAACCGGGACAGGGAACTACGAGCAGTACTTC.

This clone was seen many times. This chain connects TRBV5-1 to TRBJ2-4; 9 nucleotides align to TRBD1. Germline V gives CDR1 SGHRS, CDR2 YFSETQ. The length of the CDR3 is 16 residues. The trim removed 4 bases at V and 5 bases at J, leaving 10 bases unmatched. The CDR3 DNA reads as TGCGCCAGCAGCCCCAGGTTCCGGGACAGGGAAAACATTCAGTACTTC. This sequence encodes CASSPRFRDRENIQYF.

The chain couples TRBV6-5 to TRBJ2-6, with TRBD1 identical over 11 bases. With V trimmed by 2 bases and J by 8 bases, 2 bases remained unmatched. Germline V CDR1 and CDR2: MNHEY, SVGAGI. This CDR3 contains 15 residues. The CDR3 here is CASSYGDRGSNVLTF. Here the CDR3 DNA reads TGTGCCAGCAGTTACGGGGACAGGGGGTCCAACGTCCTGACTTTC.

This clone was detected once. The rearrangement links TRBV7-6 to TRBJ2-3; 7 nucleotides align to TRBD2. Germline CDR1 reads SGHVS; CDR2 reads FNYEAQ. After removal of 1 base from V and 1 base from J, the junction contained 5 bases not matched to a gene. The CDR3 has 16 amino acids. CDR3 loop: CASSLVSGGRTDTQYF. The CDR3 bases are TGTGCCAGCAGCTTAGTCTCGGGAGGACGCACAGATACGCAGTATTTT.